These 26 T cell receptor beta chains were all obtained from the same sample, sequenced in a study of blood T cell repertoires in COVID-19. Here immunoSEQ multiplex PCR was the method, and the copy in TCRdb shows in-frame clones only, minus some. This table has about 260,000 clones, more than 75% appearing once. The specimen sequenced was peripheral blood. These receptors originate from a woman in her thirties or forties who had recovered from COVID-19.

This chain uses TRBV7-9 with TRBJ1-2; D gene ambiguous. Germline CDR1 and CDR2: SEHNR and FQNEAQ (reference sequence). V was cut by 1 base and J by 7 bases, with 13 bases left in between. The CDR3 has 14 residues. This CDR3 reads CASSLEARRSGYTF. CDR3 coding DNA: TGTGCCAGCAGCTTAGAGGCCAGGAGGAGTGGCTACACCTTC.

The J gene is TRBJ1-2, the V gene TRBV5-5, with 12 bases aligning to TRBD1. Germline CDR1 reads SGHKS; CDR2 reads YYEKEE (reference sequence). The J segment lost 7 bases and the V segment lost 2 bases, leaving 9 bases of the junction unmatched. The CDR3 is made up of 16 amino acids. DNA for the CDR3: TGTGCCAGCAGCTTCGATTGGGACAGGGGGCGGGGTGGCTACACCTTC. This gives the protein CASSFDWDRGRGGYTF.

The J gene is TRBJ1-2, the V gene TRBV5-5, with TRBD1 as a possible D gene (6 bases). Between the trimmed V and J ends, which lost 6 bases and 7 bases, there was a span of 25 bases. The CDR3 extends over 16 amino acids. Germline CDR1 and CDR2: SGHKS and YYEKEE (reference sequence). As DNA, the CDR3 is TGTGCCAGCACCTTCTTGTTACAGGGTTCGCTCTCTGGCTACACCTTC. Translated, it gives CASTFLLQGSLSGYTF.

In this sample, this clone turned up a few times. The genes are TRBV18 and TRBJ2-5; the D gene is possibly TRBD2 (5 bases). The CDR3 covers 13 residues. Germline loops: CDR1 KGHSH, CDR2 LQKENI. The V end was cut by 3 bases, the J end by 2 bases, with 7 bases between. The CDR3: CASSPRLQETQYF. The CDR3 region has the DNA TGTGCCAGCTCACCGAGACTACAAGAGACCCAGTACTTC.

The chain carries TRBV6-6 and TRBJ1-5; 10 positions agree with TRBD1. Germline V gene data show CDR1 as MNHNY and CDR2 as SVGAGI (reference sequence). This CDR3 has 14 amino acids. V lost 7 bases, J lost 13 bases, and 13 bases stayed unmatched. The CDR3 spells CASTHGTGVMGQHF. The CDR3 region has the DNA TGTGCCAGCACCCACGGGACAGGGGTGATGGGGCAGCATTTT.

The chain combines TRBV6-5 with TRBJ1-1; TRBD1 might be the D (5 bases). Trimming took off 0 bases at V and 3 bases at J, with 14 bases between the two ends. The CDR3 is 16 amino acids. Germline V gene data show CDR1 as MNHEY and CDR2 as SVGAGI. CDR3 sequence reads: CASSYSWFPGDTEAFF. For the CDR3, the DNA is TGTGCCAGCAGTTACTCGTGGTTCCCGGGGGACACTGAAGCTTTCTTT.

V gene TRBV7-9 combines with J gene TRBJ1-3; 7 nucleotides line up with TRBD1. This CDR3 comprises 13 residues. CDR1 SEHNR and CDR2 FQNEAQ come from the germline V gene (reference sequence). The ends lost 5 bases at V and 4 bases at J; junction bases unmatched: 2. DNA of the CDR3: TGTGCCAGCAGCGCACAGGGGGGAAACACCATATATTTT. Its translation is CASSAQGGNTIYF. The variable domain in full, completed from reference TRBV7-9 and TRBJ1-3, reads DTGVSQNPRHKITKRGQNVTFRCDPISEHNRLYWYRQTLGQGPEFLTYFQNEAQLEKSRLLSDRFSAERPKGSFSTLEIQRTEQGDSAMYLCASSAQGGNTIYFGEGSWLTVV.

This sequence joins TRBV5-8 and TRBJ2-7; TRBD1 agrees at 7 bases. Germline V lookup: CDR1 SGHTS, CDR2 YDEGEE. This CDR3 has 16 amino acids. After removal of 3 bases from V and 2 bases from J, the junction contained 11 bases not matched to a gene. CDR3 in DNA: TGTGCCAGCAGCTGGAACAGGGGTTCCCCTGCCTACGAGCAGTACTTC. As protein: CASSWNRGSPAYEQYF. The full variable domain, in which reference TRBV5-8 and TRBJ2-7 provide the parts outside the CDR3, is EAGVTQSPTHLIKTRGQQATLRCSPISGHTSVYWYQQALGLGLQFLLWYDEGEERNRGNFPPRFSGRQFPNYSSELNVNALELEDSALYLCASSWNRGSPAYEQYFGPGTRLTVT.

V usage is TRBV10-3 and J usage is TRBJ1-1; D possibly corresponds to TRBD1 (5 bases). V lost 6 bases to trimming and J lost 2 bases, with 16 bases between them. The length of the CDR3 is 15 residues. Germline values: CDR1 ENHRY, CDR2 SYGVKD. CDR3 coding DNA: TGTGCCATCAGCCAATCGTGGGGGGTAAACACTGAAGCTTTCTTT. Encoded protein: CAISQSWGVNTEAFF.

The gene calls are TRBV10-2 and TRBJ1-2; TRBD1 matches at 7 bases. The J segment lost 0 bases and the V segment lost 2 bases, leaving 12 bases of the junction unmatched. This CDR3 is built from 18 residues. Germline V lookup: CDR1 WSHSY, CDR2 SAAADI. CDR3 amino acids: CASSENLGQLFSNYGYTF. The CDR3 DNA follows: TGCGCCAGCAGTGAGAATCTGGGACAGCTGTTTTCTAACTATGGCTACACCTTC.

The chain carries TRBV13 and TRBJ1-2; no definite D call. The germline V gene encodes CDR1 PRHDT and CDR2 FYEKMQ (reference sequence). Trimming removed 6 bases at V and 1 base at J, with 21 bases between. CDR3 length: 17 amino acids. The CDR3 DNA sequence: TGTGCCAGCAGTTTCCGAGGAGGGCAGGAACTTAACTATGGCTACACCTTC. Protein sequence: CASSFRGGQELNYGYTF.

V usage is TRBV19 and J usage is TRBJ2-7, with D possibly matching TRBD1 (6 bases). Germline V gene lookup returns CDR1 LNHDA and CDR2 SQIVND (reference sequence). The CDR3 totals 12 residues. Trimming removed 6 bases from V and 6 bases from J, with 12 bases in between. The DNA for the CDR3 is TGTGCCAGTAGCAGGGGACGCGGCGAGCAGTACTTC. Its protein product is CASSRGRGEQYF.

CDR3 sequence reads: CASSQGTARYEQYF. Here the CDR3 DNA reads TGCGCCAGCAGCCAAGGGACAGCCCGCTACGAGCAGTACTTC. V is TRBV4-1 and J is TRBJ2-7; D possibly corresponds to TRBD1 (6 bases). The CDR3 consists of 14 residues. V dropped 1 base and J dropped 3 bases, with 10 bases sitting between them. Germline CDR1 is MGHRA and CDR2 is YSYEKL.

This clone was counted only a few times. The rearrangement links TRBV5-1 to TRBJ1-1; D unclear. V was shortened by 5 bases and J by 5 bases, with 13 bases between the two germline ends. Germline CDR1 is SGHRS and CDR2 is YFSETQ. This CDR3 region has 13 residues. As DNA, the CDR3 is TGCGCCAGCAGGGCACGGATCGGGACTGAAGCTTTCTTT. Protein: CASRARIGTEAFF.

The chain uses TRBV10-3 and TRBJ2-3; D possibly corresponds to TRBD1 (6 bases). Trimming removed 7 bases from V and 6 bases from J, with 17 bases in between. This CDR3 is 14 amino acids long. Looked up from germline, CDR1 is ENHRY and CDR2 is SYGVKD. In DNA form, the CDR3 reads TGTGCCATCACTCCGGACAGCCGGGTGGATACGCAGTATTTT. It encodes CAITPDSRVDTQYF.

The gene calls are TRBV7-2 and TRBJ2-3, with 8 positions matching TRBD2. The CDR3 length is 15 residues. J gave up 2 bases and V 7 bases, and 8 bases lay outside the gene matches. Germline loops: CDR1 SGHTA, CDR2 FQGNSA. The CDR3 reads CASTVARGATDTQYF. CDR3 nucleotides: TGTGCCAGCACTGTGGCGCGGGGGGCCACAGATACGCAGTATTTT.

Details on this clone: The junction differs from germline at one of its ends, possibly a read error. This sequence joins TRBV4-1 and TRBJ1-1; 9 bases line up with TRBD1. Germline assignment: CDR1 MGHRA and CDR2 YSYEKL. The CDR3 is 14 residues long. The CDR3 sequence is CASSQGDRAIRLAF. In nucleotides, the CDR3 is TGCGCCAGCAGCCAGGGGGACAGGGCTATCCGGCTGGCCTTT.

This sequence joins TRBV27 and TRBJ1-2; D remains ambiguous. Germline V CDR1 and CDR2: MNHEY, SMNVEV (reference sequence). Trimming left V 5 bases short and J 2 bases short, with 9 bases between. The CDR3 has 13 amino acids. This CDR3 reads CASSKRTNYGYTF. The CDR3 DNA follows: TGTGCCAGCAGTAAGCGGACCAACTATGGCTACACCTTC.

CDR3 sequence reads: CASSRDEGLGYGYTF. The CDR3 DNA is TGTGCCAGCAGCCGAGACGAGGGCCTGGGCTATGGCTACACCTTC. V gene TRBV3-1 (or the pseudogene TRBV3-2) combines with J gene TRBJ1-2; unclear D gene. The germline V gene has CDR1 LGHDT and CDR2 YNNKEL (reference sequence). This CDR3 has 15 residues. V shed 4 bases and J shed 4 bases, with 16 bases lying between them.

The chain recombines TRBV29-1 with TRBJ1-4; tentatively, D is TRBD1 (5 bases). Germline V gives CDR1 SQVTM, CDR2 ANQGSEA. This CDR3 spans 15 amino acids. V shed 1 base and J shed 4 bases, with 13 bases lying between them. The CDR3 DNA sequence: TGCAGCGTTGAAGTGTCAGGGCCTCATAATGAAAAACTGTTTTTT. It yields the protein CSVEVSGPHNEKLFF.

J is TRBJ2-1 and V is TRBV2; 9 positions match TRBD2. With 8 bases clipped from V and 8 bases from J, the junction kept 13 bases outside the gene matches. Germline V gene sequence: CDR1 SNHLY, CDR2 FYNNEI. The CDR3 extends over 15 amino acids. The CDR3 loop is CASSLAGGRAHEQFF. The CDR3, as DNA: TGTGCCAGCTCTCTTGCGGGGGGGCGCGCCCATGAGCAGTTCTTC.

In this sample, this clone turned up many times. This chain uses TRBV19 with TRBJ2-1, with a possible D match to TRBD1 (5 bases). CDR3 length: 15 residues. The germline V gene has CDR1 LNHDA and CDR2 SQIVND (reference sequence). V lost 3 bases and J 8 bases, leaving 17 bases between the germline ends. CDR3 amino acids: CASSINLRRVDEQFF. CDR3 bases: TGTGCCAGTAGTATCAATTTGCGCAGGGTGGATGAGCAGTTCTTC.

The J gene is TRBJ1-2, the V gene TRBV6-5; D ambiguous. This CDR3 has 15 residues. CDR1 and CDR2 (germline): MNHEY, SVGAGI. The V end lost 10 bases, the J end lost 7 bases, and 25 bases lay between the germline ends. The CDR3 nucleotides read TGTGCCACCGACCCCCGGGGTAGGGCCCCCGGTGGCTACACCTTC. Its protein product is CATDPRGRAPGGYTF.

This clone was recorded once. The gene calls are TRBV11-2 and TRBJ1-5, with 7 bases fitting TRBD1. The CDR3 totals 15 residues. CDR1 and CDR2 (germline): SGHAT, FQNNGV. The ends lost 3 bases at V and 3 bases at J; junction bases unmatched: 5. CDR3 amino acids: CASSLSGTANQPQHF. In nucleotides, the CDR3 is TGTGCCAGCAGCTTGTCCGGGACAGCCAATCAGCCCCAGCATTTT.

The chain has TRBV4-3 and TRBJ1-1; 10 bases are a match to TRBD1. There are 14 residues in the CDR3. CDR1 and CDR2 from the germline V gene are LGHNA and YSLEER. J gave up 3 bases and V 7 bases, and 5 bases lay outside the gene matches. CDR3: CASNDRGRDTEAFF. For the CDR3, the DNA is TGCGCCAGCAACGACAGGGGGCGGGACACTGAAGCTTTCTTT.

The CDR3 spells CSGIQGGNTIYF. The DNA for the CDR3 is TGCAGCGGAATACAGGGTGGAAACACCATATATTTT. The chain recombines TRBV29-1 with TRBJ1-3, with D perhaps matching TRBD1 (6 bases). Per the germline V gene, CDR1 is SQVTM and CDR2 is ANQGSEA. Trimming took off 7 bases at V and 3 bases at J, with 10 bases between the two ends. This CDR3 is 12 amino acids long.